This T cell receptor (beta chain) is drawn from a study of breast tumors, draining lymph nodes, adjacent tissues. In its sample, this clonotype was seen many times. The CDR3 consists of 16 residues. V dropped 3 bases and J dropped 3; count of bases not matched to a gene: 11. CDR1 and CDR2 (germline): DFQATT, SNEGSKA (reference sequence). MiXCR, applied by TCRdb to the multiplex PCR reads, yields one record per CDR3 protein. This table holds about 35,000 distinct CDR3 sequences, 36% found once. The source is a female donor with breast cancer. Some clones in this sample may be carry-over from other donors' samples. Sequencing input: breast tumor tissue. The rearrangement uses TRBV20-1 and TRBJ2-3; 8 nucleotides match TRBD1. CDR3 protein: CSASIPGTGFTDTQYF. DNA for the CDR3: TGCAGTGCTAGCATCCCCGGGACAGGATTTACAGATACGCAGTATTTT.